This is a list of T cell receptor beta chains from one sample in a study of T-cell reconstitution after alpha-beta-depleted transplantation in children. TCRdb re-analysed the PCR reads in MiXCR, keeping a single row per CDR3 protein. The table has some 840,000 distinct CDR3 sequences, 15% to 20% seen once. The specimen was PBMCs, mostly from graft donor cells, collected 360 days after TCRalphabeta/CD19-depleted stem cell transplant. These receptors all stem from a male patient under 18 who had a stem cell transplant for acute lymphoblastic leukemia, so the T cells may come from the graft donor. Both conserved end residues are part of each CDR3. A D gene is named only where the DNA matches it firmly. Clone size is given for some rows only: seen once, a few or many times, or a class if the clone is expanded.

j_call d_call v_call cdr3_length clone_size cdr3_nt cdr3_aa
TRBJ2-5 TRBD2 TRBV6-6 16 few TGTGCCAGCAGATGGACTAGCGGGAAATTAGAGGAGACCCAGTACTTC CASRWTSGKLEETQYF
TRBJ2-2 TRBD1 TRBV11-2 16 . TGTGCCAGCAGCTCGAGAAGGACAGGGAACACCGGGGAGCTGTTTTTT CASSSRRTGNTGELFF
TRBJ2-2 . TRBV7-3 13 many TGTGCCAGCAGCTTAAAGTTAACCGGGGAGCTGTTTTTT CASSLKLTGELFF
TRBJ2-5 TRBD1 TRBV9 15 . TGTGCCAGCAGCTTCCTGACAGGGAAGCAAGAGACCCAGTACTTC CASSFLTGKQETQYF
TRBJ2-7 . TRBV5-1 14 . TGCGCCAGCAGCTTGGAAGCTCGCTCCTACGAGCAGTACTTC CASSLEARSYEQYF
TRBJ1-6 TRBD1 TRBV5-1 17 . TGCGCCAGCAGCCCACTTAAAAGGACAGGGGCGTTTGCACCCCTCCACTTT CASSPLKRTGAFAPLHF
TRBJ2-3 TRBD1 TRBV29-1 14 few TGCAGCGTTCAGAGGACAGGGCGCACAGATACGCAGTATTTT CSVQRTGRTDTQYF
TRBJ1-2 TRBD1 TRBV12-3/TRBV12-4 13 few TGTGCCAGCAGACGACAGGGCCGTCGGGGCTACACCTTC CASRRQGRRGYTF
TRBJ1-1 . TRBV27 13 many TGTGCCAGCAGCCGGACGCTAAATTCTGAAGCTTTCTTT CASSRTLNSEAFF
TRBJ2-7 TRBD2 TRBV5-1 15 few TGCGCCAGCACCTTAGCTGCAGGGAGGGGCTACGAGCAGTACTTC CASTLAAGRGYEQYF
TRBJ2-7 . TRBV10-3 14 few TGTGCCATCAGGGGGGGACAGACCACCTACGAGCAGTACTTC CAIRGGQTTYEQYF
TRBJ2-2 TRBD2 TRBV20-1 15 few TGCAGTGCTCGGGTGGGACTAGCGAGCACCGGGGAGCTGTTTTTT CSARVGLASTGELFF
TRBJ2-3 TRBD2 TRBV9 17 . TGTGCCAGCAGCCCTAGGACTAGCGGGAGGTCCACAGATACGCAGTATTTT CASSPRTSGRSTDTQYF
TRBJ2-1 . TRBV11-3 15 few TGTGCCAGCAGCTCAAAGGGGCAGGGGTACAATGAGCAGTTCTTC CASSSKGQGYNEQFF
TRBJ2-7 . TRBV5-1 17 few TGCGCCAGCAGCCCTGGAGGTAGCCGTTTCCTTAGCTACGAGCAGTACTTC CASSPGGSRFLSYEQYF
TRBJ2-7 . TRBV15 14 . TGTGCCACCAGCAGAAATCCCGACAGTACCGAGCATTACTTC CATSRNPDSTEHYF
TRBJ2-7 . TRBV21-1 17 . TGTGCCAACAGCAAAGGCAAGTTGGCCGTGAGTCACTACGAGCAGTACTTC CANSKGKLAVSHYEQYF
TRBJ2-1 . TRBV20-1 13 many TGCAGTGCTAGTTTTCTAATAGCCAATGAGCAGTTCTTC CSASFLIANEQFF
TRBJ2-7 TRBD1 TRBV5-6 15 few TGTGCCAGCAGCTTGCGACAGGGAAGGGCTTACGAGCAGTACTTC CASSLRQGRAYEQYF
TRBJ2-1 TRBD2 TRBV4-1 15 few TGCGCCAGCAGCCAAGATTTCGGGAGGGACAATGAGCAGTTCTTC CASSQDFGRDNEQFF
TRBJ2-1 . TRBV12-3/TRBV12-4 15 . TGTGCCAGCAGTTTAGGGCCGGTTTCCTACAATGAGCAGTTCTTC CASSLGPVSYNEQFF
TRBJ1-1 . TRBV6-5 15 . TGTGCCAGCAGTTACTCGAGGTCGGAGGGCGTTGAAGCTTTCTTT CASSYSRSEGVEAFF
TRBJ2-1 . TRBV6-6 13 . TGTGCCAGCAGTTACCCCGTGGGCAATGAGCAGTTCTTC CASSYPVGNEQFF
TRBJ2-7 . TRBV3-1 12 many TGTGCCAGCAGCGACAGGTTCTACGAGCAGTACTTC CASSDRFYEQYF
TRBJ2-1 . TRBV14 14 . TGTGCCAGCAGCCGACTAGGAGAGAACAATGAGCAGTTCTTC CASSRLGENNEQFF
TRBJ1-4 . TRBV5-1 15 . TGCGCCAGCAGCCCGAGAATGGAGGGGGACGGAAAACTGTTTTTT CASSPRMEGDGKLFF
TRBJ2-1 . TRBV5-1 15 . TGCGCCAGCAGTCCCGGGACAAACTCCTACAATGAGCAGTTCTTC CASSPGTNSYNEQFF
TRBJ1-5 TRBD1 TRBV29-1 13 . TGCAGCGTTGAAGAGACAGGGGGCCGGCCCCAGCATTTT CSVEETGGRPQHF
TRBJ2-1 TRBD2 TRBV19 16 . TGTGCCAGTAGATCCCCCTCTCTAGCGGGGGGCGATGAGCAGTTCTTC CASRSPSLAGGDEQFF
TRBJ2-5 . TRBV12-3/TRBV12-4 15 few TGTGCCAGCAGTTTGGGGTATGGGGCTCCTAAGACCCAGTACTTC CASSLGYGAPKTQYF
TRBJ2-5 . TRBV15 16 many TGTGCCACCAGCAGAGTTGATGCTACCCTCCAAGAGACCCAGTACTTC CATSRVDATLQETQYF
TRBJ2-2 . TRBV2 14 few TGTGCCAGCAGGAGACAGGAATTAATCGGGGAGCTGTTTTTT CASRRQELIGELFF
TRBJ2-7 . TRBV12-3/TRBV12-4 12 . TGTGCCAGCAGTTCCGGGATCTACGAGCAGTACTTC CASSSGIYEQYF
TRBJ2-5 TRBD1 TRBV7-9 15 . TGTGCCAGCAGCCCCCCGGGACAGGTCTACGAGACCCAGTACTTC CASSPPGQVYETQYF
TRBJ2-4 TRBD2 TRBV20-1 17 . TGCAGTGCTAGAGATTTTCTAGCGGGTCTAGCCAAAAACATTCAGTACTTC CSARDFLAGLAKNIQYF
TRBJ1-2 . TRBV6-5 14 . TGTGCCAGCAGTTACCCCGGAGCTAACTATGGCTACACCTTC CASSYPGANYGYTF
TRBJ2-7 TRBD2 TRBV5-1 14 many TGTGCCAGCAGTTTAACCAGCGGGGCCTACGAGCAGTACTTC CASSLTSGAYEQYF
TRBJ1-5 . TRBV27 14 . TGTGCCAGCAGTCAGACAGGTTACAATCAGCCCCAGCATTTT CASSQTGYNQPQHF
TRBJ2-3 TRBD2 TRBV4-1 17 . TGCGCCAGCAGCCAGCCCGAGGGCGGGAGGGGCACAGATACGCAGTATTTT CASSQPEGGRGTDTQYF
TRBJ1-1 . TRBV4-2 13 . TGTGCCAGCAGCAGCCCCGGATACACTGAAGCTTTCTTT CASSSPGYTEAFF
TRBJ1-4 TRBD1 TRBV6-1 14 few TGTGCCAGCACCGCGACAGGGGGCGCGGGAAAACTGTTTTTT CASTATGGAGKLFF
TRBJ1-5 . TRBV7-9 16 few TGTGCCAGCAGCTTAGTAGCGGGATTGAACAATCAGCCCCAGCATTTT CASSLVAGLNNQPQHF
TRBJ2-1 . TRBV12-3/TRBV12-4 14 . TGTGCCAGCAGTTTGTCGACTATTTACAATGAGCAGTTCTTC CASSLSTIYNEQFF
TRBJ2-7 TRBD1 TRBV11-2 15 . TGTGCCAGCAGCGATACTCTACGACAGGGCGGCGAGCAGTACTTC CASSDTLRQGGEQYF
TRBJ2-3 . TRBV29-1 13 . TGCAGCGTTGGAAGAGGTGATGGCGATACGCAGTATTTT CSVGRGDGDTQYF
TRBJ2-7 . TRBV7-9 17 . TGTGCCAGCAGACCGCGTCTCTCCGGGACTGCCTCCTACGAGCAGTACTTC CASRPRLSGTASYEQYF
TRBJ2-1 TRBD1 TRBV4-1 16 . TGCGCCAGCAGACACGCTCCGGGACAGATAAACAATGAGCAGTTCTTC CASRHAPGQINNEQFF
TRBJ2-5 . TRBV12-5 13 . TGTGCTAGTGAGCCCCTCGGACAAGAGACCCAGTACTTC CASEPLGQETQYF
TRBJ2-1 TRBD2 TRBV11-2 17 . TGTGCCAGCAGCTCCCTGACTAGCGGGAGACGGACCGATGAGCAGTTCTTC CASSSLTSGRRTDEQFF
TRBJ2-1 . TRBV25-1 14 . TGTGCCAGCAGTGAACAGGGGAACTACAATGAGCAGTTCTTC CASSEQGNYNEQFF
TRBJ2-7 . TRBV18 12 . TGTGCCAGCTCACCAGAAACTGTCGAGCAGTACTTC CASSPETVEQYF
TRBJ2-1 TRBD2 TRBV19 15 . TGTGCCAGTAGTGTACTAGCGCCAGTTTACAATGAGCAGTTCTTC CASSVLAPVYNEQFF
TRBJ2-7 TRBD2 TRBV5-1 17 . TGCGCCAGCAGCTTGTGGACTAGCGGGTTCTCACGCTACGAGCAGTACTTC CASSLWTSGFSRYEQYF
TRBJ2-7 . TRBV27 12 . TGTGCCAGCAGGGGCAACACCTACGAGCAGTACTTC CASRGNTYEQYF
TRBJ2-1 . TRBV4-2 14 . TGTGCCAGCAGCCAAGAATCTAGCCTTCATGAGCAGTTCTTC CASSQESSLHEQFF